This is a list of T cell receptor beta chains from one sample in a study of blood T cell repertoires in COVID-19. Data came from immunoSEQ multiplex PCR; TCRdb stores just in-frame clones and leaves some out. This sample has approximately 170,000 clones, with approximately 83% found just once. Sequencing was performed on peripheral blood. Receptor source: a human donor with acute or convalescent COVID-19. The donor label of this sample is uncertain. Each CDR3 is given with its conserved first and last residue. D genes are given only for firm matches. Size is stated for part of the rows, as once, few or many counts, or as a class when the clone is expanded.

d_call	cdr3_length	v_call	j_call	clone_size	cdr3_nt	cdr3_aa
TRBD1	18	TRBV19	TRBJ1-2	few	TGTGCCAGTAGCCCCTTCACAGGGGACAGGAGGAATTCTGGTGGCTACACCTTC	CASSPFTGDRRNSGGYTF
TRBD2	15	TRBV2	TRBJ2-1	NA	TGTGCCAGCAGTGAGACTAGCGGGCCCTACAATGAGCAGTTCTTC	CASSETSGPYNEQFF
NA	16	TRBV28	TRBJ2-7	NA	TGTGCCAGCAGCGGAGTATCTGGGGAGACCTTCTACGAGCAGTACTTC	CASSGVSGETFYEQYF
TRBD2	15	TRBV5-1	TRBJ2-1	NA	TGCGCCAGCAGCTCGGGACTAGTCGGGTACAATGAGCAGTTCTTC	CASSSGLVGYNEQFF
NA	15	TRBV5-1	TRBJ1-5	NA	TGCGCCAGCAGCTTGGGTGCAGGTCTAAATCAGCCCCAGCATTTT	CASSLGAGLNQPQHF
NA	14	TRBV27	TRBJ2-7	NA	TGTGCCAGCAGTTTAGCGGGACAGCTCTACGAGCAGTACTTC	CASSLAGQLYEQYF
TRBD1	13	TRBV5-8	TRBJ2-7	NA	TGTGCCACAGCTAGGGGGCCCTCTTACGAGCAGTACTTC	CATARGPSYEQYF
TRBD2	15	TRBV2	TRBJ2-2	once	TGTGCCAGCAGTGTCCGTTCGGGAGGGACCGGGGAGCTGTTTTTT	CASSVRSGGTGELFF
TRBD1	15	TRBV19	TRBJ1-1	NA	TGTGCCAGTAGTATGAGACAGGGGGTTAACACTGAAGCTTTCTTT	CASSMRQGVNTEAFF
TRBD1	15	TRBV5-1	TRBJ2-7	NA	TGCGCCAGCAGCTTCGCCGGGACAGGGGCCTACGAGCAGTACTTC	CASSFAGTGAYEQYF
TRBD1	15	TRBV10-3	TRBJ2-2	once	TGTGCCATCAGAGACAGGGGGCCGAACACCGGGGAGCTGTTTTTT	CAIRDRGPNTGELFF
TRBD2	13	TRBV6-5	TRBJ2-4	few	TGTGCCAGCAGACCCCCCCGGGGGGACATTCAGTACTTC	CASRPPRGDIQYF
NA	12	TRBV3-1/TRBV3-2	TRBJ1-6	NA	TGTGCCAGCAGCCAAACAAATTCACCCCTCCACTTT	CASSQTNSPLHF
NA	15	TRBV11-2	TRBJ1-6	NA	TGTGCCAGCAGCTCAGACGGGTTCTATAATTCACCCCTCCACTTT	CASSSDGFYNSPLHF
NA	15	TRBV9	TRBJ2-5	NA	TGTGCCAGCAGCGTAAATGGAGGGGCGGGCGCGACCCAGTACTTC	CASSVNGGAGATQYF
TRBD2	16	TRBV28	TRBJ2-1	NA	TGTGCCAGCAGTTTACCGTTCCTAGCGGGAGACAATGAGCAGTTCTTC	CASSLPFLAGDNEQFF
TRBD1	14	TRBV4-2	TRBJ2-7	many	TGTGCCAGCAGCCGACTCGGGACAGCGAGCGAGCAGTACTTC	CASSRLGTASEQYF
NA	14	TRBV23-1	TRBJ2-7	NA	TGCGCCAGCAGTCAAAGAATCTTTAGCTACGAGCAGTACTTC	CASSQRIFSYEQYF
TRBD1	17	TRBV7-9	TRBJ1-1	NA	TGTGCCAGCAGCCAATCGGCGATTGACAGGGCGGGCGGTGAAGCTTTCTTT	CASSQSAIDRAGGEAFF
NA	16	TRBV10-1	TRBJ2-2	NA	TGCGCCAGCAGTGATTCGGGGGTCTACAACACCGGGGAGCTGTTTTTT	CASSDSGVYNTGELFF
NA	13	TRBV12-3/TRBV12-4	TRBJ2-7	NA	TGTGCCAGCAGTTTCGGGAATTCCTACGAGCAGTACTTC	CASSFGNSYEQYF
NA	12	TRBV29-1	TRBJ2-6	few	TGCAGCGTTGTGACAGGGGCCAACGTCCTGACTTTC	CSVVTGANVLTF
TRBD1	17	TRBV23-1	TRBJ1-2	NA	TGCGCCAGCGTTTCCTTTTCGCCGGACAGGGGCTCGTATGGCTACACCTTC	CASVSFSPDRGSYGYTF
TRBD2	15	TRBV5-8	TRBJ2-5	NA	TGTGCCAGCAGCGTTGGACTAGCGGACCAAGAGACCCAGTACTTC	CASSVGLADQETQYF
TRBD2	15	TRBV6-1	TRBJ2-7	NA	TGTGCCAGCAGTGAGGGGGGAGCGGGATGGTACGAGCAGTACTTC	CASSEGGAGWYEQYF
NA	15	TRBV5-1	TRBJ1-1	NA	TGCGCCAGCAGCCCGGACAGCCCAATGAACACTGAAGCTTTCTTT	CASSPDSPMNTEAFF